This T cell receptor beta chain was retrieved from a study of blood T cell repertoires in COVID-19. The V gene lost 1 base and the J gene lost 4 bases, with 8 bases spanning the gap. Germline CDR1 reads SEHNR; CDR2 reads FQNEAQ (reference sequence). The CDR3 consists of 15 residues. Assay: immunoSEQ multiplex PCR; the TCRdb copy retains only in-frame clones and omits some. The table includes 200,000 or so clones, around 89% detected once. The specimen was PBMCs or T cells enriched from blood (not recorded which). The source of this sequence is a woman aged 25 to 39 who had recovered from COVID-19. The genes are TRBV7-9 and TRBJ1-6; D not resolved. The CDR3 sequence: CASSLGSVYNSPLHF. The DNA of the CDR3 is TGTGCCAGCAGCTTAGGGTCAGTTTATAATTCACCCCTCCACTTT. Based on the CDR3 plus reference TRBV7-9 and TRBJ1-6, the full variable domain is DTGVSQNPRHKITKRGQNVTFRCDPISEHNRLYWYRQTLGQGPEFLTYFQNEAQLEKSRLLSDRFSAERPKGSFSTLEIQRTEQGDSAMYLCASSLGSVYNSPLHFGNGTRLTVT.